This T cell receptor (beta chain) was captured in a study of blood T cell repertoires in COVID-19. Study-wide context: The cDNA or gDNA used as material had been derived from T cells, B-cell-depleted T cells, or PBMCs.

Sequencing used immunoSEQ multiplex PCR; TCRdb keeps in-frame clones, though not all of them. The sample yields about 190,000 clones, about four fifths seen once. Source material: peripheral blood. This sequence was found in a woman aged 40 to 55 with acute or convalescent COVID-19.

CDR3 nucleotide sequence: TGTGCCAGCAGCCCCTCGCCAGGGGAGACCCAGTACTTC. It yields the protein CASSPSPGETQYF. The chain recombines TRBV6-7 with TRBJ2-5; tentative D call: TRBD1 (5 bases). TRBV6-7 is marked as an open reading frame, function uncertain. The CDR3 is 13 amino acids. The V gene lost 6 bases and the J gene lost 5 bases, with 13 bases spanning the gap.